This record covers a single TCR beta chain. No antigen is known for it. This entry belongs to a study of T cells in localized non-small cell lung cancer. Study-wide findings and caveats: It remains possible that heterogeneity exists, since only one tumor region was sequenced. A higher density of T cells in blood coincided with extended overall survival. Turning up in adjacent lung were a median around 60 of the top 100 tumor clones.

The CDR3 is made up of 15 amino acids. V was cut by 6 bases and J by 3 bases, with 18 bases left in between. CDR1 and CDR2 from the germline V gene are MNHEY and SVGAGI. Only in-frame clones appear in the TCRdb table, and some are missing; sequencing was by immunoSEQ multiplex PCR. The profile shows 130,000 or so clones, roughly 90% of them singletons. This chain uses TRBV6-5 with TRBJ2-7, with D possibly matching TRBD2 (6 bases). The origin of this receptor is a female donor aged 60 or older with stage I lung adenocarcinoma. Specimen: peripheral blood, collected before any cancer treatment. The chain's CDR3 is CASRRTNGGNYEQYF. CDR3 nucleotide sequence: TGTGCCAGCAGACGTACTAATGGCGGGAACTACGAGCAGTACTTC.